The 20 T cell receptor beta chains given below trace back to one sample, sequenced in a study of blood T cell repertoires in COVID-19. The table came from immunoSEQ multiplex PCR; TCRdb's copy has only in-frame clones and leaves some out. This table holds 70,000 or so clones, approximately 90% found once. Input material: peripheral blood. Receptors were obtained from a man between 70 and 80 years old with active COVID-19.

The rearrangement links TRBV2 to TRBJ2-5; TRBD2 aligns across 7 bases. The CDR3 extends over 14 amino acids. With V trimmed by 0 bases and J by 5 bases, 3 bases remained unmatched. Germline CDR1 SNHLY, CDR2 FYNNEI. The CDR3 is CASSEALGGETQYF. CDR3 DNA: TGTGCCAGCAGTGAAGCGCTGGGGGGGGAGACCCAGTACTTC.

The rearrangement uses TRBV7-8 and TRBJ2-1; 7 bases line up with TRBD2. This CDR3 comprises 13 residues. Per germline, CDR1 SGHVS and CDR2 FQNEAQ. The V segment lost 8 bases and the J segment 2 bases; nucleotides outside the gene matches: 3. The CDR3 loop reads CASGEGTYNEQFF. CDR3 DNA: TGTGCCAGCGGGGAGGGGACCTACAATGAGCAGTTCTTC.

This clone was detected only once. The chain couples TRBV7-2 to TRBJ2-2, with a tentative D call TRBD2 (5 bases). CDR1 and CDR2 from the germline V gene are SGHTA and FQGNSA. The CDR3 length is 15 residues. Trimming took 7 bases from V and 3 from J, leaving 15 bases between them. CDR3 loop: CASTPRRGDTGELFF. In nucleotides, the CDR3 is TGTGCCAGCACCCCCCGCCGGGGTGACACCGGGGAGCTGTTTTTT.

Here the CDR3 DNA reads TGTGCCAGCAGCCCCCCTAGCGGAGGGGGCACAGATACGCAGTATTTT. Encoded protein: CASSPPSGGGTDTQYF. The genes are TRBV7-3 and TRBJ2-3; TRBD2 aligns across 7 bases. Germline V lookup: CDR1 SGHTA, CDR2 FQGTGA. The trim removed 5 bases at V and 1 base at J, leaving 9 bases unmatched. There are 16 residues in the CDR3.

The chain carries TRBV15 and TRBJ1-4; 7 bases line up with TRBD1. CDR1 is LNHNV and CDR2 is YYDKDF in the germline V gene (reference sequence). This CDR3 spans 13 amino acids. The V segment lost 0 bases and the J segment 8 bases; nucleotides outside the gene matches: 0. The CDR3: CATSRETGEKLFF. DNA for the CDR3: TGTGCCACCAGCAGAGAGACAGGGGAAAAACTGTTTTTT.

In its sample, this clone was seen a few times. The chain carries TRBV6-5 and TRBJ1-6; the D is unclear. The germline V gene has CDR1 MNHEY and CDR2 SVGAGI. The CDR3 spans 13 residues. V was trimmed by 8 bases and J by 6 bases, leaving 11 bases between them. CDR3 sequence: CASRTVVNSPLHF. CDR3 bases: TGTGCCAGCCGCACAGTGGTTAATTCACCCCTCCACTTT.

The chain carries TRBV28 and TRBJ2-7; maybe TRBD2 (6 bases). Per the germline V gene, CDR1 is MDHEN and CDR2 is SYDVKM. Trimming cost V 0 bases and J 3 bases, with 12 bases left between them. The CDR3 extends over 15 amino acids. CDR3 region: CASSLWRGGVYEQYF. CDR3 nucleotides: TGTGCCAGCAGTTTATGGCGGGGTGGGGTCTACGAGCAGTACTTC.

The chain recombines TRBV11-2 with TRBJ2-3, with 7 positions matching TRBD1. The CDR3 sequence is 15 residues long. Germline V gives CDR1 SGHAT, CDR2 FQNNGV. Trimming took 1 base from V and 2 from J; bases not matched to a gene: 3. CDR3: CASSLGTGNTDTQYF. CDR3 bases: TGTGCCAGCAGCTTAGGGACAGGCAACACAGATACGCAGTATTTT.

The chain joins TRBV25-1 to TRBJ1-1; 9 bases map to TRBD1. The CDR3 consists of 15 residues. V dropped 3 bases and J dropped 3; count of bases not matched to a gene: 5. Germline CDR1 and CDR2: MGHDK and SYGVNS. The CDR3 region has the DNA TGTGCCAGCAGTGAGGGGACAGGGCTTCACACTGAAGCTTTCTTT. Protein product: CASSEGTGLHTEAFF.

The chain uses TRBV3-1 (or the pseudogene TRBV3-2) and TRBJ2-7, with a weak D call TRBD1 (7 bases). V was trimmed by 7 bases and J by 9 bases, leaving 16 bases between them. The CDR3 contains 12 residues. Germline CDR1 is LGHDT and CDR2 is YNNKEL (reference sequence). The CDR3 bases are TGTGCCAGCACTATGTGGCAGGGGGGGCAGTACTTC. Its protein is CASTMWQGGQYF.

The genes are TRBV2 and TRBJ2-2; 10 nucleotides align to TRBD1. Germline V gene lookup returns CDR1 SNHLY and CDR2 FYNNEI. This CDR3 has 14 residues. Losses at the gene ends were 6 bases for V and 7 bases for J; bases not matched to a gene: 5. The CDR3 DNA reads as TGTGCCAGCAGCGGGGACAGGGGTGGCGGGGAGCTGTTTTTT. Protein: CASSGDRGGGELFF. The variable domain in full, completed from reference TRBV2 and TRBJ2-2, reads EPEVTQTPSHQVTQMGQEVILRCVPISNHLYFYWYRQILGQKVEFLVSFYNNEISEKSEIFDDQFSVERPDGSNFTLKIRSTKLEDSAMYFCASSGDRGGGELFFGEGSRLTVL.

The chain recombines TRBV18 with TRBJ2-1, with TRBD1 as a possible D gene (6 bases). The CDR3 totals 15 residues. V lost 2 bases, J lost 9 bases, and 17 bases lay in between. In germline, CDR1 is KGHSH, CDR2 LQKENI. CDR3 DNA sequence: TGTGCCAGCTCACCAGGGCAGGGGCACCGCGGTGAGCAGTTCTTC. It encodes CASSPGQGHRGEQFF.

This sequence joins TRBV3-1 (or the pseudogene TRBV3-2) and TRBJ2-2, with D hard to call. The CDR3 extends over 14 amino acids. The ends were cut back, 3 bases at V and 1 base at J, with 6 bases in the middle. The germline gives CDR1 LGHDT, CDR2 YNNKEL (reference sequence). This CDR3 is CASSHEWNTGELFF. In DNA, the CDR3 is TGTGCCAGCAGCCACGAGTGGAACACCGGGGAGCTGTTTTTT.

This clone was recorded once. CDR3 region: CASSQAPRETQYF. CDR3 sequence (DNA): TGCGCCAGCAGCCAAGCCCCCAGGGAGACCCAGTACTTC. This rearrangement joins TRBV4-3 to TRBJ2-5; D gene unclear. CDR1 is LGHNA, CDR2 YSLEER, per germline. Trimming pared 1 base from V and 5 bases from J, leaving 8 bases between. The CDR3 has 13 amino acids.

As DNA, the CDR3 is TGTGCCAGCAGCTCCTTGAGGGGGGGGGAGACTGAAGCTTTCTTT. This translates into CASSSLRGGETEAFF. This rearrangement joins TRBV7-6 to TRBJ1-1; D might be TRBD1 (6 bases). The CDR3 length is 15 residues. Germline CDR1 SGHVS, CDR2 FNYEAQ. Trimming left V 4 bases short and J 5 bases short, with 17 bases between.

A single count supports this clone. V usage is TRBV19 and J usage is TRBJ2-1; TRBD2 matches at 9 bases. CDR1 is LNHDA, CDR2 SQIVND, per germline (reference sequence). CDR3 size: 16 residues. V dropped 2 bases and J dropped 5; count of bases not matched to a gene: 7. The CDR3 DNA reads as TGTGCCAGTAGTATACAGGCGGGAGGGCCCCACAATGAGCAGTTCTTC. Translation gives CASSIQAGGPHNEQFF.

J is TRBJ1-4 and V is TRBV30; D not resolved. Germline V gene data show CDR1 as GTSNPN and CDR2 as SVGIG (reference sequence). Trimming left V 1 base short and J 1 base short, with 4 bases between. This CDR3 is built from 13 residues. The CDR3 reads CAWSAGTNEKLFF. The CDR3 DNA is TGTGCCTGGAGTGCGGGAACTAATGAAAAACTGTTTTTT.

The chain employs TRBV12-5 and TRBJ1-1, with D maybe TRBD1 (5 bases). Germline CDR1 and CDR2: LGHNT and FRNRAP. The length of the CDR3 is 14 residues. Trimming pared 6 bases from V and 4 bases from J, leaving 15 bases between. CDR3 sequence (DNA): TGTGCTAGTGGCAACGGAGGGACGGCCACTGAAGCTTTCTTT. Encoded protein: CASGNGGTATEAFF.

V and J are TRBV27 and TRBJ2-2; 11 nucleotides line up with TRBD2. The CDR3 length is 17 residues. Germline V gene lookup returns CDR1 MNHEY and CDR2 SMNVEV (reference sequence). Losses at the gene ends were 2 bases for V and 2 bases for J; bases not matched to a gene: 4. The CDR3 coding sequence is TGTGCCAGCAGTTTAGGGCTAGCGGGAGGAAACACCGGGGAGCTGTTTTTT. Translated, it gives CASSLGLAGGNTGELFF.

Comments on this clone: The junction differs from germline at one of its ends, possibly a read error. The chain recombines TRBV15 with TRBJ2-7; 11 positions match TRBD2. The CDR3 has 14 residues. Germline V CDR1 and CDR2: LNHNV, YYDKDF (reference sequence). CDR3 in amino acids: CATSRDRASGRPNF. Written as DNA, the CDR3 is TGTGCCACCAGCAGAGATCGGGCTAGCGGGAGGCCGAACTTC.